The rows below give T cell receptor beta chains drawn from one sample of a study of blood T cell repertoires in COVID-19. Measured with immunoSEQ multiplex PCR; TCRdb has only the in-frame clones, and not every one. Of around 240,000 clones listed, 70% to 90% are singletons. Sequencing was performed on PBMCs or T cells enriched from blood (not recorded which). Source of these receptors: a woman in her forties or fifties who had recovered from COVID-19. Both conserved end residues are part of each CDR3. D genes are given only for firm matches. Clone size is given for some rows only: seen once, a few or many times, or a class if the clone is expanded.

DNA,CDR3,V,J,size,D
TGTGCCTGGAGCCTCCCGTCCGGGACTAGTCAAAACGAGCAGTACTTC,CAWSLPSGTSQNEQYF,TRBV30,TRBJ2-7,-,TRBD2
TGTGCCAGCAGAACTAAGCGGGAGGTTCCCCCCCAGCAGTACTTC,CASRTKREVPPQQYF,TRBV28,TRBJ2-7,-,TRBD2
TGTGCCATCAGTGAGTCGTACAGTTACGAGCAGTACTTC,CAISESYSYEQYF,TRBV10-3,TRBJ2-7,-,-
TGTGCCAGCAGTTACGACAGGGGCAATTCACCCCTCCACTTT,CASSYDRGNSPLHF,TRBV27,TRBJ1-6,once,TRBD1
TGTGCCAGCAGCCCGCGGGGGAGTTCGACAGATACGCAGTATTTT,CASSPRGSSTDTQYF,TRBV7-9,TRBJ2-3,-,TRBD2
TGTGCCAGCAGTTTATTTTCTAGCGGGACTAACACCGGGGAGCTGTTTTTT,CASSLFSSGTNTGELFF,TRBV28,TRBJ2-2,few,TRBD2
TGTGCCAGCAACCCAACCCTATCCTACGAGCAGTACTTC,CASNPTLSYEQYF,TRBV6-5,TRBJ2-7,-,-
TGCGCCAGCAGCTTGGAAGCAGGGGGTCCAGATACGCAGTATTTT,CASSLEAGGPDTQYF,TRBV5-1,TRBJ2-3,-,TRBD1
TGTGCCAGCAGGGACAGGGGCTATTCCCCCCATGGGAACTATGGCTACACCTTC,CASRDRGYSPHGNYGYTF,TRBV28,TRBJ1-2,few,TRBD1
TGTGCCAGCAGCTTGGCCGGGACAGGGGGGCAAGAGACCCAGTACTTC,CASSLAGTGGQETQYF,TRBV7-2,TRBJ2-5,-,TRBD1
TGTGCCAGCAGTTACTCCAGCAGGGCCAACACTGAAGCTTTCTTT,CASSYSSRANTEAFF,TRBV6-5,TRBJ1-1,-,-
TGTGCCAGTAGGACCGGGACATACAATCAGCCCCAGCATTTT,CASRTGTYNQPQHF,TRBV19,TRBJ1-5,-,-
TGTGCCAGCAGCTCATCAGGGGGTTTGAACACTGAAGCTTTCTTT,CASSSSGGLNTEAFF,TRBV7-8,TRBJ1-1,-,TRBD1
TGTGCCAGCAGTTTGGCTAGCGGGAGTCGTAATGAGCAGTTCTTC,CASSLASGSRNEQFF,TRBV28,TRBJ2-1,-,TRBD2
TGTGCCATCAGGCCCTCAGGGGATCAGCCCCAGCATTTT,CAIRPSGDQPQHF,TRBV10-3,TRBJ1-5,-,-
TGTGCCAGCAGTGTCGAGGACGGCGGGGAGCAGTACTTC,CASSVEDGGEQYF,TRBV6-4,TRBJ2-7,-,-
TGTGCCAGCAGAGTCGGGACTAGCATTTACGAGCAGTACTTC,CASRVGTSIYEQYF,TRBV27,TRBJ2-7,-,TRBD2
TGTGCCACCAGTGGATTAGACAGGGGACCAAACACCGGGGAGCTGTTTTTT,CATSGLDRGPNTGELFF,TRBV24-1,TRBJ2-2,-,TRBD1
TGTGCCAGCAGCTCAGGGCGGCGGGAGAGGAGTGAGCAGTTCTTC,CASSSGRRERSEQFF,TRBV11-3,TRBJ2-1,-,TRBD2
TGTGCCAGCAGACGCAACAGGGGGCCCCGGTGGTATGGCTACACCTTC,CASRRNRGPRWYGYTF,TRBV11-2,TRBJ1-2,-,TRBD1
TGTGCCAGCAGCTTGGAAACCGGGGGCTACGAGCAGTACTTC,CASSLETGGYEQYF,TRBV5-4,TRBJ2-7,once,-
TGTGCCAGCAGTTACATAACTAGCGGGAGGAAAGAGACCCAGTACTTC,CASSYITSGRKETQYF,TRBV6-5,TRBJ2-5,-,TRBD2
TGTGCCAGCTCACCAAGCGGGACAAGCACAGATACGCAGTATTTT,CASSPSGTSTDTQYF,TRBV18,TRBJ2-3,once,-
TGTGCCAGCAGCTTGGGGCCTAGCGGGAGAGATGAGCAGTTCTTC,CASSLGPSGRDEQFF,TRBV5-4,TRBJ2-1,-,TRBD2
TGTGCCTGGAGTGTACGATTTACAGGGGGCACTGAAGCTTTCTTT,CAWSVRFTGGTEAFF,TRBV30,TRBJ1-1,-,TRBD1
TGTGCCAGCAGCTTGGGGACAGGGGAAGGGTCACCCCTCCACTTT,CASSLGTGEGSPLHF,TRBV5-4,TRBJ1-6,-,TRBD1
TGTGCCAGCAAGACTAGCCTTAGCACAGATACGCAGTATTTT,CASKTSLSTDTQYF,TRBV6-5,TRBJ2-3,-,TRBD2
TGTGCCAGCAGTCCCATAGACGGCCCTCCGAGGGACCTAGCGGGAGGATACGAGACCCAGTACTTC,CASSPIDGPPRDLAGGYETQYF,TRBV28,TRBJ2-5,-,TRBD2
TGTGCCAGCAGCTTCCGGGACAGGGATGTAAAGCCCCAGCATTTT,CASSFRDRDVKPQHF,TRBV11-3,TRBJ1-5,-,TRBD1
TGTGCCAGCAGCTTAGGCGGGCCTAGCGGGGGAGGAACCCAGTACTTC,CASSLGGPSGGGTQYF,TRBV7-8,TRBJ2-5,-,TRBD2
TGTGCCAGCAGCTTAGCTGGGGGCAGCAATCAGCCCCAGCATTTT,CASSLAGGSNQPQHF,TRBV11-1,TRBJ1-5,-,-
TGTGCCAGCACTCGGAGCGGGGCGAGCTCCTACGAGCAGTACTTC,CASTRSGASSYEQYF,TRBV6-5,TRBJ2-7,-,TRBD2
TGTGCCAGCATTGCCCCCCCGTCAGGCGGGAGGGACGCAGATACGCAGTATTTT,CASIAPPSGGRDADTQYF,TRBV11-3,TRBJ2-3,-,TRBD2
TGTGCCAGCACTAATTGGGGACTAGCGGCGAACACCGGGGAGCTGTTTTTT,CASTNWGLAANTGELFF,TRBV28,TRBJ2-2,-,TRBD2
TGTGCCAGCAGCCAAGAAACCAGGGGACGTCGGTACTTC,CASSQETRGRRYF,TRBV3-1/TRBV3-2,TRBJ2-7,-,-
TGCGCCAGCAGTCAATCGGCAGCGGGAGGGATGAAACGCCCCTACAATGAGCAGTTCTTC,CASSQSAAGGMKRPYNEQFF,TRBV23-1,TRBJ2-1,-,TRBD2
TGTGCCAGCAGCCGAATCCTTGGACAGCCGAGGTTGGTAGGCTACACCTTC,CASSRILGQPRLVGYTF,TRBV28,TRBJ1-2,-,-
TGTGCCAGCAGGCCCACAGGGTCTGGCTACACCTTC,CASRPTGSGYTF,TRBV2,TRBJ1-2,-,-
TGCAGCGTTGGGGAAGGGAGGGCCTACGAGCAGTACTTC,CSVGEGRAYEQYF,TRBV29-1,TRBJ2-7,-,TRBD2
TGTGCCAGCAGCCAAGTGGGGACAGACGGGGAGCTGTTTTTT,CASSQVGTDGELFF,TRBV14,TRBJ2-2,-,TRBD1
TGTGCCAGCAGTTACTTTGTAGCGGGAAACTCCTACGAGCAGTACTTC,CASSYFVAGNSYEQYF,TRBV6-5,TRBJ2-7,-,TRBD2
TGCAGTGCGCCGACAGGGACTGAAGCTTTCTTT,CSAPTGTEAFF,TRBV20-1,TRBJ1-1,-,TRBD1
TGTGCCAGCAGCGTAGATGGAAGCGGGAGTAGAGATACGCAGTATTTT,CASSVDGSGSRDTQYF,TRBV9,TRBJ2-3,-,TRBD2
TGCGCCAGCAGCCAAGGCGGACAGGGGGAAAAACTGTTTTTT,CASSQGGQGEKLFF,TRBV4-1,TRBJ1-4,few,TRBD1
TGTGCCAGCACCTTGACCGGGGGAAACACTGAAGCTTTCTTT,CASTLTGGNTEAFF,TRBV7-9,TRBJ1-1,-,-
TGTGCCACCAGCAGCGCGCATATGGATCCCAGGGATGAGCAGTTCTTC,CATSSAHMDPRDEQFF,TRBV15,TRBJ2-1,-,-
TGTGCCAGCCATACAGGGGCCCTGAACTATGGCTACACCTTC,CASHTGALNYGYTF,TRBV6-5,TRBJ1-2,-,TRBD1
TGTGCCAGCAGCTTGGAGCGTAGGGAGCAGTACTTC,CASSLERREQYF,TRBV5-6,TRBJ2-7,once,-
TGTGCCACCAGTGAGGCGGGGGGCTACAATGAGCAGTTCTTC,CATSEAGGYNEQFF,TRBV24-1,TRBJ2-1,-,TRBD2
TGTGCCAGCAGCGCGGGACAGGGAGGAAAAAACACCCAGTACTTC,CASSAGQGGKNTQYF,TRBV7-2,TRBJ2-7,-,TRBD1
TGCGCCAGCAGCTTGTATGGTGGAGACAGGGGGCAGAATGAGCAGTTCTTC,CASSLYGGDRGQNEQFF,TRBV5-1,TRBJ2-1,-,TRBD1
TGTGCCAGTAGTATGTCAGGAGGGACCACTGATACGCAGTATTTT,CASSMSGGTTDTQYF,TRBV19,TRBJ2-3,-,-
TGTGCCAGCAGTGACAACTCCGTGGGGAGTACGGAACCCCAAGAGACCCAGTACTTC,CASSDNSVGSTEPQETQYF,TRBV28,TRBJ2-5,-,-
TGCAGTGCTAGTTGGGGAGGTGGAAACACCATATATTTT,CSASWGGGNTIYF,TRBV20-1,TRBJ1-3,-,-
TGTGCCAGCAGCCTGGGGACTACCTTTTACGAGCAGTACTTC,CASSLGTTFYEQYF,TRBV7-9,TRBJ2-7,-,TRBD2
TGTGCCAGCAGTCTAATGGAGAATGAAAAACTGTTTTTT,CASSLMENEKLFF,TRBV2,TRBJ1-4,-,-
TGTGCCATCAGTGAGCCTACTAGTCGCGAGCAGTACTTC,CAISEPTSREQYF,TRBV10-3,TRBJ2-7,-,-
TGTGCCAGCAGTTTACGGAATGAGCAGTTCTTC,CASSLRNEQFF,TRBV12-3/TRBV12-4,TRBJ2-1,-,-
TGTGCCAGCTTGGACGGGGGGGGCAACACTGAAGCTTTCTTT,CASLDGGGNTEAFF,TRBV18,TRBJ1-1,-,-